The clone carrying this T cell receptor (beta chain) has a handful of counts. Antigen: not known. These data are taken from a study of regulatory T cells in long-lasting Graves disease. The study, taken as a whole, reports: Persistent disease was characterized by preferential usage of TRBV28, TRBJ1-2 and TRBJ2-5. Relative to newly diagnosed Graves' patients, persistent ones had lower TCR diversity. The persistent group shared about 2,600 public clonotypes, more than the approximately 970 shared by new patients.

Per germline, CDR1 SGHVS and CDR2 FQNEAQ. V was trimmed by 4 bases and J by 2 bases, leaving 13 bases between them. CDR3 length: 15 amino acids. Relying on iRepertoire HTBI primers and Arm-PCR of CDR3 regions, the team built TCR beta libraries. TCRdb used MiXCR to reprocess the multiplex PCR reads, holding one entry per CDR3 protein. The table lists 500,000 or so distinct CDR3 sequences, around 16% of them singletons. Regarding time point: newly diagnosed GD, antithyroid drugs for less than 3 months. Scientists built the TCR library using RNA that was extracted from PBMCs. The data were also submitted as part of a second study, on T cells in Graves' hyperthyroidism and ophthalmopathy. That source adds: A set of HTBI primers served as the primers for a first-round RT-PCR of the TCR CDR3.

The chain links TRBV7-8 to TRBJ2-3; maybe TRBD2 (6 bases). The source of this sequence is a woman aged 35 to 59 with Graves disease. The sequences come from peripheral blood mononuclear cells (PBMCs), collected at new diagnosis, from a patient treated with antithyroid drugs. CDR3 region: CASSYRDSVTDTQYF. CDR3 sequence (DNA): TGTGCCAGCAGCTACCGGGACTCGGTCACAGATACGCAGTATTTT.